Included here is one T cell receptor (beta chain) sequence, with context. Its recognized antigen is unknown. No much larger clone exists at a distance of one base, and base qualities are not known. Measured from the cysteine to the phenylalanine, the CDR3 is 14 residues long. Kept here is only the CDR3 DNA, which spans 42 bases and is read in frame from base 1. V is reduced by 4 bases and J by 1 base, leaving a spacing of 9 bases between them. CDR1 and CDR2, looked up from the germline V gene, are SGHRS and YFSETQ. Using the deep immunoSEQ assay, TCR CDR3 regions were amplified from genomic DNA by multiplex PCR. Extracted genomic DNA from each cell subset was spread evenly across all wells of several immunoSEQ 96-well plates, with each plate serving as a replicate. For sorted subsets, approximately 190 ng of genomic DNA, equivalent to 25,000 to 30,000 T cell genomes, went into each replicate PCR. Purified libraries were quantified with a Qubit 3.0 fluorometer, sized on a Bioanalyzer 2100, and re-quantified with the KAPA Library Quantification kit. Every immunoSEQ 96-well plate was sequenced on a separate single-read 150-cycle Illumina NextSeq 550 flow cell. As for the original processing: Because the immunoSEQ output held only junctional sequences and lacked quality scores, the filtering could not match the filtering applied to full-length reads. To assign V/J genes and CDR3, sequences were annotated against IMGT germline references using PyIR, a Python wrapper for IgBLAST v1.9. Reads with weak V/J assignments (E-value above 1e-6), missing CDR3, stop codons, out-of-frame junctions, or ambiguous translated residues were removed. V3J clonotypes were defined as sequences sharing an identical inferred V gene, J gene, and CDR3 amino acid sequence. The percentage overlap between two repertoires was calculated by dividing the number of shared unique clonotypes by the size of the smaller repertoire. Three approaches were used to assess repertoire richness: RTK rarefaction, the Chao1 estimator, and Recon v2.1 estimates of unobserved clonotypes. For all TCRbeta clonotypes obtained by the gDNA method from a few donors, generation probabilities were computed with OLGA. TCRdb's version of the immuneACCESS table is confined to in-frame rearrangements and falls short of the full clone set. An unresolved V gene accounts for under half of the shortfall where checked; the remainder is of unknown origin. The D gene and trimming were derived from the DNA, and the V and J assignments and clone size from that table. This sample is represented by about 180,000 clones; about 93% of them were singletons. About 0.067% of the sample belongs to the ten largest clones.

The data derive from a study of shared clonotypes between healthy human individuals (TCRdb year 2020). General notes on the study: The cohort comprised a couple of women and a few men aged 18 to 49 years. For each donor, three plates each were used for CD4 naive and CD4 memory, two plates were used for CD8 naive, and one plate was used for CD8 memory. To estimate repertoire size and how much clonotype sharing occurs between individuals, the study deeply sequenced the blood TCR repertoires of roughly 5 healthy adults. To increase sequencing depth and limit assay-specific biases, different laboratories used diverse techniques to prepare libraries and sequence TCR repertoires. Each donor's leukapheresis produced roughly between roughly 0.85 and 10 billion PBMCs. General findings and caveats noted by the study authors: Sampling was limited to blood, and TCR repertoires in tissue likely differ from TCR repertoires in blood. Naive subsets generally had larger estimated clonotype richness than memory subsets did. Clonotypes shared by all four sorted-subset donors showed higher generation probabilities than non-shared clonotypes. Pairwise subsampling indicated that sequencing depth was expected to affect the degree of clonotype sharing among donors. Across four donors, approximately 5% of naive CD4, approximately 3.5% of naive CD8, about 2.3% of memory CD4, and roughly 0.41% of memory CD8 clonotypes were shared. Because the study included only a small number of donors, the genetic and exposure-history diversity represented was limited. Incomplete sequencing was indicated by rarefaction of sorted-subset datasets, despite the large sequencing depth.

The donors were healthy, HIV-negative adults who had no recently reported acute infections or vaccinations. Every donor was a Caucasian adult residing in Nashville, Tennessee, USA. CD4+ T cells were enriched by magnetic negative selection, after which naive cells were positively selected on CD45RA and the negative fraction was taken as the memory subset. Blood was obtained by leukapheresis, after which PBMCs were separated by Ficoll-Histopaque density gradient centrifugation and cryopreserved in liquid nitrogen vapor phase. Analytical flow cytometry was used to check the purity and quantity of each magnetically sorted T cell population. Genomic DNA was isolated from each sorted fraction and quantified by UV absorbance on a Nanodrop 2000c.

The sequence was collected from a woman between 25 and 40 years old in good health. The sample comprised naive CD4+ T cells sorted from blood. What the cell subset or site label conveys for this sample: CD45RA+ positively selected. The chain uses TRBV5-1 and TRBJ1-5; no D gene is confidently identified. CDR3 protein: CASSVGESNQPQHF. The DNA sequence is TGCGCCAGCAGCGTGGGAGAAAGCAATCAGCCCCAGCATTTT.